This T cell receptor (beta chain) was retrieved from a study of cytomegalovirus exposure and HLA in healthy donors. Study results and caveats: The authors confirmed in vitro that a few CMV-associated chains were specific for CMV antigens. Sequencing likely produced, as an artifact, a cluster of highly shared sequence variants.

The CDR3 runs to 13 residues. Germline lookup yields CDR1 SGHRS and CDR2 YFSETQ. V lost 4 bases and J lost 6, with 13 bases in between. Use of 60 Vbeta and 13 Jbeta primers characterized the PCR. Only in-frame clones appear in the TCRdb table, and some are missing; sequencing was by immunoSEQ multiplex PCR. The sample includes about 78,000 clones, roughly 80% of them seen just once. Worth noting for this clone: The antigen remains unidentified.

The source material was PBMCs. The clonotype comes from a man over 45 in good health and CMV-seropositive. The V gene is TRBV5-1, the J gene TRBJ1-2; D perhaps matches TRBD1 (6 bases). CDR3 DNA sequence: TGCGCCAGCAGCCAGACAGGATGGGATGGCTACACCTTC. This sequence encodes CASSQTGWDGYTF.